Below, one T cell receptor gamma chain is given with its context. A far larger clone is just one base off, so this is likely a read error. Other DNA variants within this sample encode the same CDR3. The CDR3 has 19 amino acids. Germline assignment: CDR1 VTNTFY and CDR2 YDVSTARD (reference sequence). The entry originates in a study of gamma-delta T cells after stem cell transplantation. TCRdb used CATT to re-call clones from the RT-PCR reads. This table holds about 280 gamma-chain clones, under 60% found once. This receptor was taken from a human donor. It is not recorded whose cells these are; they may come from a transplant donor. This chain links TRGV3 with TRGJP2. TCRdb gives no J gene; it was assigned here by matching the DNA to germline. Input material: gamma-delta T cells. The chain's CDR3 is CATWDRPNRADSSDWIKTF. The CDR3 region has the DNA TGTGCCACCTGGGACAGGCCGAATCGGGCCGATAGCAGTGATTGGATCAAGACGTTT.